This TCR beta chain came from a study of response to subunit inactivated influenza vaccine. General study results and limits: It was suggested by the authors that few new T cells are recruited by each seasonal influenza vaccination.

TCRdb fed the RT-PCR reads into MiXCR, producing one record per CDR3 protein. The sample records hundreds of thousands of distinct CDR3 sequences, over 9.5% being singletons. This clonotype was counted between two and nine times. Antigen specificity is unknown. CDR1 is SNHLY and CDR2 is FYNNEI in the germline V gene. The J segment lost 3 bases and the V segment lost 6 bases, leaving 7 bases of the junction unmatched. CDR3 length: 15 residues. This material consisted of PBMCs from blood, taken 35 to 45 days after vaccination. The chain has TRBV2 and TRBJ2-3; 9 bases are shared with TRBD1. This clonotype originated in a man between 45 and 60 years old who received an inactivated influenza vaccine. CDR3 in DNA: TGTGCCAGCAGCCGGGACAGGGCCGGGACAGATACGCAGTATTTT. It specifies CASSRDRAGTDTQYF.